Shown below are 21 T cell receptor beta chains from a single sample sequenced in a study of blood T cell repertoires in COVID-19. Assay used: immunoSEQ multiplex PCR; TCRdb lists only in-frame clones, some missing. Here the sample spans 270,000 or so clones, 86% being singletons. Source material: PBMCs or T cells enriched from blood (not recorded which). These receptors were obtained from a young woman who had recovered from COVID-19.

CDR3 coding DNA: TGTGCCAGCAGCTTAGATTTCGGGAGGACCTACAATGAGCAGTTCTTC. Translating gives CASSLDFGRTYNEQFF. The chain combines TRBV7-9 with TRBJ2-1; 7 bases line up with TRBD2. This CDR3 contains 16 residues. The J segment lost 2 bases and the V segment lost 1 base, leaving 5 bases of the junction unmatched. In germline, CDR1 is SEHNR, CDR2 FQNEAQ (reference sequence).

This clone has just one count. V usage is TRBV19 and J usage is TRBJ1-1, with 12 nucleotides matching TRBD1. The ends lost 3 bases at V and 8 bases at J; junction bases unmatched: 7. The CDR3 runs to 15 residues. Per germline, CDR1 LNHDA and CDR2 SQIVND (reference sequence). Here the CDR3 DNA reads TGTGCCAGTAGTATGGAGGGACAGGGGGCGCGGGAAGCTTTCTTT. Translating gives CASSMEGQGAREAFF.

This chain joins TRBV5-1 and TRBJ2-7; a weak D match, TRBD2 (5 bases). Trimming took 2 bases from V and 7 from J, leaving 22 bases between them. Germline CDR1 SGHRS, CDR2 YFSETQ. The CDR3 spans 16 residues. The CDR3 sequence is CASSLTNVPGLGEQYF. CDR3 DNA sequence: TGCGCCAGCAGCTTAACTAATGTCCCGGGGTTAGGGGAGCAGTACTTC.

V usage is TRBV27 and J usage is TRBJ2-7; 9 bases line up with TRBD2. The CDR3 loop spans 14 amino acids. Germline trimming cut 3 bases from V and 0 bases from J; bases unmatched to any gene: 0. Germline V gene lookup returns CDR1 MNHEY and CDR2 SMNVEV (reference sequence). The CDR3 loop is CASSLREGSYEQYF. The CDR3 nucleotides read TGTGCCAGCAGTTTGCGGGAGGGCTCCTACGAGCAGTACTTC.

V is TRBV28 and J is TRBJ2-2; 8 bases agree with TRBD1. Germline V CDR1 and CDR2: MDHEN, SYDVKM. Unmatched junction bases numbered 4, after V lost 7 bases and J lost 0 bases. The CDR3 length is 15 residues. The CDR3 sequence is CASNLDRANTGELFF. In DNA, the CDR3 is TGTGCCAGCAATTTGGACAGGGCGAACACCGGGGAGCTGTTTTTT.

This clone appeared a few times. The genes are TRBV9 and TRBJ2-7; TRBD2 agrees at 9 bases. The junction had 7 bases not matched to a gene; V was cut back by 0 bases and J by 3 bases. CDR1 SGDLS and CDR2 YYNGEE come from the germline V gene. This CDR3 comprises 16 residues. The CDR3 DNA follows: TGTGCCAGCAGCGTAGACCTTAGCGGGGGACTCTACGAGCAGTACTTC. Translating it yields CASSVDLSGGLYEQYF.

V and J are TRBV6-5 and TRBJ2-1; D not resolved. This CDR3 contains 11 residues. Trimming removed 8 bases at V and 8 bases at J, with 10 bases between. CDR1 and CDR2 (germline): MNHEY, SVGAGI. CDR3 bases: TGTGCCAGCCTCGTTCGAGATGAGCAGTTCTTC. Encoded protein: CASLVRDEQFF.

V usage is TRBV5-1 and J usage is TRBJ2-3, with 13 bases identical to TRBD2. The V gene's germline CDR1 is SGHRS and CDR2 YFSETQ. The CDR3 length is 18 residues. J gave up 6 bases and V 0 bases, and 10 bases lay outside the gene matches. CDR3 bases: TGCGCCAGCAGCTTGGCCCTCGGACTAGCGGGAGATGTGGATACGCAGTATTTT. Protein product: CASSLALGLAGDVDTQYF.

The chain recombines TRBV2 with TRBJ2-7, with D perhaps matching TRBD1 (6 bases). The CDR3 sequence is 14 residues long. The germline V gene encodes CDR1 SNHLY and CDR2 FYNNEI. V was trimmed by 10 bases and J by 3 bases, leaving 19 bases between them. The chain's CDR3 is CAILRTEDYYEQYF. The CDR3 DNA sequence: TGTGCCATCCTTAGGACAGAAGATTACTACGAGCAGTACTTC. Filled out from reference TRBV2 and TRBJ2-7, the complete variable domain reads EPEVTQTPSHQVTQMGQEVILRCVPISNHLYFYWYRQILGQKVEFLVSFYNNEISEKSEIFDDQFSVERPDGSNFTLKIRSTKLEDSAMYFCAILRTEDYYEQYFGPGTRLTVT.

The chain recombines TRBV6-5 with TRBJ2-1, with TRBD1 matching 7 bases. V was clipped by 7 bases and J by 3 bases; unmatched bases: 3. CDR3 length: 13 residues. CDR1 and CDR2 (germline): MNHEY, SVGAGI. The CDR3 DNA is TGTGCCAGCAATTGGGACAGCTACAATGAGCAGTTCTTC. It encodes CASNWDSYNEQFF.

The chain links TRBV28 to TRBJ2-3, with 10 positions matching TRBD2. CDR3 size: 18 residues. After removal of 3 bases from V and 6 bases from J, the junction contained 15 bases not matched to a gene. Per germline, CDR1 MDHEN and CDR2 SYDVKM. DNA of the CDR3: TGTGCCAGCAGTTTCCCGGCTAGCGGGAGCGCGACCCCGGATACGCAGTATTTT. Translating it yields CASSFPASGSATPDTQYF.

The rearrangement uses TRBV4-1 and TRBJ1-1; D not certain. The CDR3 contains 16 residues. In germline, CDR1 is MGHRA, CDR2 YSYEKL. V lost 3 bases and J 2 bases, leaving 16 bases between the germline ends. CDR3 coding DNA: TGCGCCAGCAGCCATCACCACAGTTATCCCAACACTGAAGCTTTCTTT. This translates into CASSHHHSYPNTEAFF.

This chain links TRBV11-2 with TRBJ2-3; D possibly corresponds to TRBD2 (6 bases). V lost 3 bases and J lost 3, with 13 bases in between. From germline, CDR1 is SGHAT and CDR2 FQNNGV. This CDR3 is built from 15 residues. Here the CDR3 DNA reads TGTGCCAGCAGCTTTGCCCGGGGAGGTACAGATACGCAGTATTTT. Translated, it gives CASSFARGGTDTQYF.

The rearrangement joins TRBV28 to TRBJ2-5, with D possibly being TRBD2 (6 bases). Germline-derived CDR1 and CDR2 are MDHEN and SYDVKM. The CDR3 spans 13 residues. V lost 6 bases, J lost 2 bases, and 10 bases lay in between. The CDR3 DNA reads as TGTGCCAGCAGGACGGAGGGACAAGAGACCCAGTACTTC. It yields the protein CASRTEGQETQYF.

The chain uses TRBV10-3 and TRBJ1-2; no reliable D call. The germline V and J ends were trimmed by 2 bases and 4 bases, with 11 bases remaining between them. Looked up from germline, CDR1 is ENHRY and CDR2 is SYGVKD. The CDR3 has 14 amino acids. Here the CDR3 DNA reads TGTGCCATCAGTGAGAGCGGGGTGGGCTATGGCTACACCTTC. It translates to CAISESGVGYGYTF.

The genes are TRBV25-1 and TRBJ2-2, with D uncertain. The CDR3 loop spans 13 amino acids. Germline-derived CDR1 and CDR2 are MGHDK and SYGVNS. V shed 0 bases and J shed 5 bases, with 4 bases lying between them. This chain's CDR3 is CASSEYITGELFF. The CDR3 DNA reads as TGTGCCAGCAGTGAATATATAACCGGGGAGCTGTTTTTT.

V usage is TRBV30 and J usage is TRBJ1-2; D ambiguous. V lost 4 bases and J lost 8, with 17 bases in between. Germline CDR1 is GTSNPN and CDR2 is SVGIG (reference sequence). This CDR3 is built from 13 residues. DNA of the CDR3: TGTGCCTGGATTGGGCAGCCCCAGTCGGGCTACACCTTC. Residues: CAWIGQPQSGYTF.

The rearrangement links TRBV28 to TRBJ2-1, with D possibly TRBD2 on 6 matching bases. CDR1 and CDR2 from the germline V gene are MDHEN and SYDVKM. Between the trimmed V and J ends, which lost 5 bases and 9 bases, there was a span of 17 bases. The CDR3 is made up of 14 amino acids. The CDR3: CASSPRRAVGEQFF. For the CDR3, the DNA is TGTGCCAGCAGTCCAAGGAGGGCGGTGGGTGAGCAGTTCTTC. Full variable domain (rest looked up from reference TRBV28 and TRBJ2-1): DVKVTQSSRYLVKRTGEKVFLECVQDMDHENMFWYRQDPGLGLRLIYFSYDVKMKEKGDIPEGYSVSREKKERFSLILESASTNQTSMYLCASSPRRAVGEQFFGPGTRLTVL.

The rearrangement uses TRBV6-5 and TRBJ2-5; 12 bases are a match to TRBD2. V was clipped by 10 bases and J by 5 bases; unmatched bases: 8. Looked up from germline, CDR1 is MNHEY and CDR2 is SVGAGI. The length of the CDR3 is 14 residues. In nucleotides, the CDR3 is TGTGCCACCAGGACTAGCGGGATGAATGAGACCCAGTACTTC. It is translated as CATRTSGMNETQYF.

The rearrangement uses TRBV11-2 and TRBJ2-1; no definite D call. Between the trimmed V and J ends, which lost 0 bases and 6 bases, there was a span of 9 bases. CDR1 and CDR2 from the germline V gene are SGHAT and FQNNGV. The CDR3 length is 14 residues. The CDR3 protein is CASSLDLISNEQFF. Here the CDR3 DNA reads TGTGCCAGCAGCTTAGATCTTATCAGCAATGAGCAGTTCTTC.

The chain employs TRBV7-3 and TRBJ2-3; D is perhaps TRBD1 (5 bases). Per germline, CDR1 SGHTA and CDR2 FQGTGA. The CDR3 is 15 amino acids. Deletions cut 2 bases from V and 3 bases from J, with 12 bases between. The CDR3 spells CASSLAGNPTDTQYF. In DNA, the CDR3 is TGTGCCAGCAGCTTAGCAGGGAACCCTACAGATACGCAGTATTTT.